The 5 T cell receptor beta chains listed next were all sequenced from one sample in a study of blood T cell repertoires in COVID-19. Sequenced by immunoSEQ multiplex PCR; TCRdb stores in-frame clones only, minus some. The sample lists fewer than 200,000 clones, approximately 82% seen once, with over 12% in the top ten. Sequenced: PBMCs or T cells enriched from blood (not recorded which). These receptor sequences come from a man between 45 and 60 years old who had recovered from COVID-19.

CDR3 sequence: CASRAGSRNTEAFF. In DNA, the CDR3 is TGTGCCAGCAGAGCAGGGTCCAGGAACACTGAAGCTTTCTTT. The chain couples TRBV7-8 to TRBJ1-1, with a weak D call TRBD1 (5 bases). The V end was cut by 6 bases, the J end by 1 base, with 12 bases between. Germline CDR1 reads SGHVS; CDR2 reads FQNEAQ. The CDR3 is 14 amino acids.

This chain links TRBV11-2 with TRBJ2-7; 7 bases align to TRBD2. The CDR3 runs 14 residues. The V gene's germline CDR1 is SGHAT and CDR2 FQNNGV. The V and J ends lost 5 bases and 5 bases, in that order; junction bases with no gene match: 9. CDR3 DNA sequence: TGTGCCAGCAGCCCGCGGGGGTGGGGGGACGAGCAGTACTTC. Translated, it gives CASSPRGWGDEQYF.

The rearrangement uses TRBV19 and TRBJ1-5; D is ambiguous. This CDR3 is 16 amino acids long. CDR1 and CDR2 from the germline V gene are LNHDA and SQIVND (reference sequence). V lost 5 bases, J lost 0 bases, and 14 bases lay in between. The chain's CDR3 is CASSHTERYSNQPQHF. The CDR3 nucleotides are TGTGCCAGTAGTCACACAGAACGGTATAGCAATCAGCCCCAGCATTTT.

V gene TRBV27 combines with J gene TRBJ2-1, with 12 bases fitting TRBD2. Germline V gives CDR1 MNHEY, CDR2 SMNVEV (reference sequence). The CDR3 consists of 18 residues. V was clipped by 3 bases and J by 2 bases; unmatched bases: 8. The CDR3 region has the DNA TGTGCCAGCAGTTTGGACACTAGCGGGGGGAATACCTACAATGAGCAGTTCTTC. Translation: CASSLDTSGGNTYNEQFF.

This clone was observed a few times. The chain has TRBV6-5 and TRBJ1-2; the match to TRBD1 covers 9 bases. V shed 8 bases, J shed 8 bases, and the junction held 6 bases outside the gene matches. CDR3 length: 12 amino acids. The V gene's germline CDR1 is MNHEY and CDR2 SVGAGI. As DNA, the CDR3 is TGTGCCAGCCACAGGGGGCTAGAGGGCTACACCTTC. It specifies CASHRGLEGYTF.